This is a list of T cell receptor beta chains from one sample in a study of post-analysis software for immune sequencing data. TCRdb re-called the PCR reads with MiXCR, one entry per CDR3 protein. Among 150,000 to 200,000 distinct CDR3 sequences listed, around 36% were seen once. The material was blood, obtained after autologous hematopoietic stem cell transplantation. All receptors come from a girl aged 5 to 17 with multiple sclerosis. The CDR3 runs from the conserved cysteine through the conserved F or W. Each record gives: D gene, CDR3 length, V gene, clone size, J gene, CDR3 DNA, CDR3 protein. D genes are given only for firm matches. Clone size is not always given. Where it is, it says once, few, many or a class for expanded clones.

NA	12	TRBV20-1	NA	TRBJ2-3	TGCAGTGCTAGAAAAGGGCCAGATACGCAGTATTTT	CSARKGPDTQYF
NA	12	TRBV20-1	few	TRBJ2-3	TGCAGTGCTAGTTTCATGCAAGATACGCAGTATTTT	CSASFMQDTQYF
NA	18	TRBV18	once	TRBJ2-5	TGTGCCAGCTCACCAGCGGACGGGAAATTCCCTCTCCAAGAGACCCAGTACTTC	CASSPADGKFPLQETQYF
NA	11	TRBV5-1	NA	TRBJ2-1	TGCGCCAGCAGCCAGGGGAATGAGCAGTTCTTC	CASSQGNEQFF
NA	14	TRBV6-4	few	TRBJ2-3	TGTGCCAGCAGTGAACTGGGGGGCTCAGATACGCAGTATTTT	CASSELGGSDTQYF
NA	15	TRBV7-2	NA	TRBJ1-2	TGTGCCAGCAGCTTAGGAGCTCGGGGGGCCAATGGCTACACCTTC	CASSLGARGANGYTF
NA	13	TRBV27	few	TRBJ2-7	TGTGCCAGCAGTTTCTACCCTAACTACGAGCAGTACTTC	CASSFYPNYEQYF
TRBD2	16	TRBV7-2	NA	TRBJ2-1	TGTGCCAGCAGCTTAAGACTAGCGGGAGGGCGCAATGAGCAGTTCTTC	CASSLRLAGGRNEQFF
TRBD1	14	TRBV28	once	TRBJ1-6	TGTGCCAGCAGCTCAGGGGGCCGAGGCCTGCTCCTCCACTTT	CASSSGGRGLLLHF
TRBD1	17	TRBV5-1	NA	TRBJ2-7	TGCGCCAGCAGCTACCAGGAGGTCGGGACAGGGGTGCGGGAGCAGTACTTC	CASSYQEVGTGVREQYF
TRBD1	14	TRBV7-3	NA	TRBJ2-7	TGTGCCAGCAGCCTAGGGACAGGGATAGGGGAGCAGTACTTC	CASSLGTGIGEQYF
TRBD1	15	TRBV18	NA	TRBJ1-2	TGTGCCAGCCCACCAGGAGAGACAGGGGAAGGAGGCTACACCTTC	CASPPGETGEGGYTF
NA	18	TRBV20-1	NA	TRBJ2-7	TGCAGTGCTAGGGGGGGTGGAGTTCCGGGGGTAAGACCCTACGAGCAGTACTTC	CSARGGGVPGVRPYEQYF
NA	16	TRBV11-2	NA	TRBJ2-2	TGTGCCAGCAGCTTAGATTTTGCAGTGCTCACCGGGGAGCTGTTTTTT	CASSLDFAVLTGELFF
NA	12	TRBV11-2	NA	TRBJ1-6	TGTGCCAGCAGCCCCAGGTCGGGCAACCTCCACTTT	CASSPRSGNLHF
NA	13	TRBV5-1	few	TRBJ1-1	TGCGCCAGCAGCATCCGGGTCGGGACTGAAGCTTTCTTT	CASSIRVGTEAFF
TRBD2	19	TRBV10-1	NA	TRBJ2-1	TGCGCCAGCAGTTTGCCTCGGGATGCGACTAGCGGGAGCAACAATGAGCAGTTCTTC	CASSLPRDATSGSNNEQFF
TRBD2	14	TRBV3-1	NA	TRBJ2-7	TGTGCCAGCAGCCAAGTGGCGGGAGTAGGGGAGCAGTACTTC	CASSQVAGVGEQYF
TRBD1	10	TRBV29-1	many	TRBJ2-7	TGCAGCGTAGGGGACAGCGAGCAGTACTTC	CSVGDSEQYF
NA	15	TRBV9	few	TRBJ2-7	TGTGCCAGCAGCGTGGACCTCCCGAGCTCCTACGAGCAGTACTTC	CASSVDLPSSYEQYF
NA	14	TRBV5-6	NA	TRBJ2-5	TGTGCCAGCACCGTGGAGGGGGCTAACAATGAGCAGTACTTC	CASTVEGANNEQYF
NA	16	TRBV7-9	NA	TRBJ2-3	TGTGCCAGCCAACAGGGCAAGTGGGGAAGGACAGATACGCAGTATTTT	CASQQGKWGRTDTQYF
TRBD1	15	TRBV6-2/TRBV6-3	NA	TRBJ1-5	TGTGCCAGCACACAATCCGGGACAGGGGCCCAGCCCCAGCATTTT	CASTQSGTGAQPQHF
TRBD2	16	TRBV12-3/TRBV12-4	NA	TRBJ2-1	TGTGCCAGCAGTTGCCTGGGACTAGCGGGAGCCAATGAGCAGTTCTTC	CASSCLGLAGANEQFF
NA	15	TRBV29-1	NA	TRBJ2-7	TGCAGCGTTCATCGGGGTAGCGGCTTCTCCTACGAGCAGTACTTC	CSVHRGSGFSYEQYF
TRBD2	16	TRBV7-9	NA	TRBJ2-7	TGTGCCAGCAGCCCCTCAGGGCTAGCGGGGGCTTACGAGCAGTACTTC	CASSPSGLAGAYEQYF
NA	13	TRBV7-9	few	TRBJ2-7	TGTGCCAGCAGCTTAGAGGGATGGGCCGAGCAGTACTTC	CASSLEGWAEQYF
NA	12	TRBV6-6	NA	TRBJ1-2	TGTGCCAGCAGTTCCCGGGAGGCTGGCTACACCTTC	CASSSREAGYTF
TRBD1	15	TRBV5-6	NA	TRBJ2-7	TGTGCCAGCAGCCCCCCGGGACAGGGTACCTACGAGCAGTACTTC	CASSPPGQGTYEQYF
NA	15	TRBV20-1	few	TRBJ1-2	TGCAGTGCTAGACCCCGGAACAGGGATAAAAATGGCTACACCTTC	CSARPRNRDKNGYTF
NA	16	TRBV5-8	NA	TRBJ1-5	TGTGCCAGCAGCTTGGTACCAGGCCCGAGCAATCAGCCCCAGCATTTT	CASSLVPGPSNQPQHF
NA	14	TRBV5-6	NA	TRBJ1-1	TGTGCCAGCAGCTTGGAGGGGGGGGACACTGAAGCTTTCTTT	CASSLEGGDTEAFF
NA	13	TRBV20-1	NA	TRBJ1-1	TGCAGTGTCACCCGGGGGGCGGGCACTGAAGCTTTCTTT	CSVTRGAGTEAFF
TRBD2	17	TRBV5-1	medium-sized	TRBJ2-7	TGCGCCAGCAGCTTGGCCAGTACGGGACTAGCGGGAGACGAGCAGTACTTC	CASSLASTGLAGDEQYF
NA	13	TRBV28	few	TRBJ1-5	TGTGCCAGCAGTCTAGGGCGCTATCAGCCCCAGCATTTT	CASSLGRYQPQHF
NA	14	TRBV12-3/TRBV12-4	NA	TRBJ2-3	TGTGCCAGCAGACTAAGAGGGGGAGCAGATGCGCAATATTTT	CASRLRGGADAQYF
TRBD2	17	TRBV12-3/TRBV12-4	NA	TRBJ2-3	TGTGTCAGCAGTTTACGACTAGCGGAAGTGAGCACAGATACGCAGTATTTT	CVSSLRLAEVSTDTQYF
TRBD2	15	TRBV10-3	NA	TRBJ2-7	TGTGCCATCAGTGATTTCTCTAGCGGGAAGTTCGAGCAGTACTTC	CAISDFSSGKFEQYF
TRBD2	15	TRBV20-1	NA	TRBJ2-1	TGCAGTGCTGTACCTAGCGGGAGCCCCTTCAATGAGCAGTTCTTC	CSAVPSGSPFNEQFF
NA	16	TRBV4-2	NA	TRBJ1-4	TGTGCCAGCAGCCAAGGGAGGGCGAGAGCTAATGAAAAACTGTTTTTT	CASSQGRARANEKLFF
NA	14	TRBV20-1	NA	TRBJ2-3	TGCAGTGCTAGAGACAGGGTTGGCACAGATACGCAGTATTTT	CSARDRVGTDTQYF
NA	11	TRBV20-1	once	TRBJ2-1	TGCAGTGCTAGACGGTGGAATGAGCAGTTCTTC	CSARRWNEQFF
NA	16	TRBV4-3	many	TRBJ2-5	TGCGCCAGCAGCCAAGGGCCAGGGGCCCCCCAAGAGACCCAGTACTTC	CASSQGPGAPQETQYF
NA	13	TRBV29-1	NA	TRBJ2-7	TGCAGCGTTGAAAGCAGGGAACCCTACGAGCAGTACTTC	CSVESREPYEQYF
NA	14	TRBV5-1	many	TRBJ2-1	TGCGCCAGCAGCTGGGACGGAAATGTGAATGAGCAGTTCTTC	CASSWDGNVNEQFF
TRBD2	17	TRBV4-1	NA	TRBJ2-7	TGCGCCAGCAGCCATACCAGCGGGAGGAAAAGCTCCTACGAGCAGTACTTC	CASSHTSGRKSSYEQYF
NA	14	TRBV6-2/TRBV6-3	NA	TRBJ1-5	TGTGCCAGCAGTAAAGTGGATAGCAATCAGCCCCAGCATTTT	CASSKVDSNQPQHF
NA	14	TRBV5-1	NA	TRBJ2-7	TGCGCCAGCACGAATAGCGGAGGGCACTACGAGCAGTACTTC	CASTNSGGHYEQYF
NA	14	TRBV7-6	few	TRBJ1-5	TGTGCCAGCAGCCCCGAGTGGGGTGGCCAGCCCCAGCATTTT	CASSPEWGGQPQHF
TRBD1	17	TRBV3-1	NA	TRBJ2-7	TGTGCCAGCAGCCAAGATCTATGGGGACAGTTATCCTACGAGCAGTACTTC	CASSQDLWGQLSYEQYF
TRBD2	18	TRBV10-3	NA	TRBJ2-1	TGTGCCATCAGTGAGTCGACTAGCGGGGCAAGCTCCTACAATGAGCAGTTCTTC	CAISESTSGASSYNEQFF
TRBD1	14	TRBV7-2	few	TRBJ2-7	TGTGCCAGCAGCTTTCGGGACAGGGGTTCCGAGCAGTACTTC	CASSFRDRGSEQYF
TRBD1	14	TRBV20-1	many	TRBJ2-1	TGCAGTGCAAAGACAGGGAGCTCCTACAATGAGCAGTTCTTC	CSAKTGSSYNEQFF
NA	17	TRBV24-1	NA	TRBJ2-6	TGTGCCACCAGTGATTGGGCAGGGAAATCTGGGGCCAACGTCCTGACTTTC	CATSDWAGKSGANVLTF
NA	15	TRBV7-2	few	TRBJ2-6	TGTGCCAGCAGCGTTTACACTACAGGGGCCAACGTCCTGACTTTC	CASSVYTTGANVLTF
TRBD1	16	TRBV6-5	NA	TRBJ2-5	TGTGCCAGCAGTTACTCGACGACAGGGGATTGGGAGACCCAGTACTTC	CASSYSTTGDWETQYF
TRBD1	15	TRBV2	NA	TRBJ2-5	TGTGCCAGCAGCGACCGGGACAGGGGTAGGGAGACCCAGTACTTC	CASSDRDRGRETQYF